This T cell receptor (beta chain) was obtained from a study of cytomegalovirus exposure and HLA in healthy donors. Assay: immunoSEQ multiplex PCR; the TCRdb copy retains only in-frame clones and omits some. In the table there are 90,000 to 120,000 clones, approximately 85% of which are singletons. This receptor was taken from a young woman in good health and CMV-seronegative. The sample consisted of PBMCs.

CDR3 in DNA: TGTGCCAGCAGTTTAAATGCGGGTCCCAATGAGCAGTTCTTC. Its translation: CASSLNAGPNEQFF. The chain recombines TRBV27 with TRBJ2-1; weak D call: TRBD2 (5 bases). Germline V gene sequence: CDR1 MNHEY, CDR2 SMNVEV (reference sequence). This CDR3 is 14 amino acids long. Between the trimmed V and J ends, which lost 2 bases and 6 bases, there was a span of 11 bases.